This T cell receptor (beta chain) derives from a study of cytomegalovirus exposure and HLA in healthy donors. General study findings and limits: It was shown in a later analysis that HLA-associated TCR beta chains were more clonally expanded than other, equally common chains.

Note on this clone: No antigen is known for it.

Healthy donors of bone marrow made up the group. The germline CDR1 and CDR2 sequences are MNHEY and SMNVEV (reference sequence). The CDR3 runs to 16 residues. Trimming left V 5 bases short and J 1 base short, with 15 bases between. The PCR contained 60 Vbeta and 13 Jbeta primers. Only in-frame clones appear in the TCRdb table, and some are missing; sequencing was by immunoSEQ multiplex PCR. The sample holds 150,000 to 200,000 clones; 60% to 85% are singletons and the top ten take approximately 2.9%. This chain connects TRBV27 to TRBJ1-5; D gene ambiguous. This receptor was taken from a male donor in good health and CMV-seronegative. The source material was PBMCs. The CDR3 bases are TGTGCCAGCAGTCAGTTTGGTCCCTGGAGCAATCAGCCCCAGCATTTT. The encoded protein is CASSQFGPWSNQPQHF.